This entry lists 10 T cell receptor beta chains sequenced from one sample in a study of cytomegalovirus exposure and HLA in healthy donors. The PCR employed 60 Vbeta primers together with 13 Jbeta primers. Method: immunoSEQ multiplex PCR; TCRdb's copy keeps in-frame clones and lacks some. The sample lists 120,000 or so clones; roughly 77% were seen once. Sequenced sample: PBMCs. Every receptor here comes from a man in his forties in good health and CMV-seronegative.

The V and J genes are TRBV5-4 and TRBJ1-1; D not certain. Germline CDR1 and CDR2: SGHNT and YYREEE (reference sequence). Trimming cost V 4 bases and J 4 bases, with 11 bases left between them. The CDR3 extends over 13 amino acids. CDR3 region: CASSARRGTEAFF. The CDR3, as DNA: TGTGCCAGCAGCGCTCGACGAGGCACTGAAGCTTTCTTT.

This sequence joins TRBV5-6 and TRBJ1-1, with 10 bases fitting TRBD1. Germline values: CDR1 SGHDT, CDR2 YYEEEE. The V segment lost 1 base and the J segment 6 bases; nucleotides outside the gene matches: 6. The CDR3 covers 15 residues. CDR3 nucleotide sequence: TGTGCCAGCAGCTTGCGAGGACAGGGGGTCTCTGAAGCTTTCTTT. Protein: CASSLRGQGVSEAFF. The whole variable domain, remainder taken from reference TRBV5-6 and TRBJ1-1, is DAGVTQSPTHLIKTRGQQVTLRCSPKSGHDTVSWYQQALGQGPQFIFQYYEEEERQRGNFPDRFSGHQFPNYSSELNVNALLLGDSALYLCASSLRGQGVSEAFFGQGTRLTVV.

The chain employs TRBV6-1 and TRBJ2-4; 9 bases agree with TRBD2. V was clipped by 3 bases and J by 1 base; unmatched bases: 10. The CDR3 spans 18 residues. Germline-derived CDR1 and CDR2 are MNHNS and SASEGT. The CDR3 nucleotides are TGTGCCAGCAGTGACCCATCTGCTAGCGGGGTTGCCAAAAACATTCAGTACTTC. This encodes CASSDPSASGVAKNIQYF.

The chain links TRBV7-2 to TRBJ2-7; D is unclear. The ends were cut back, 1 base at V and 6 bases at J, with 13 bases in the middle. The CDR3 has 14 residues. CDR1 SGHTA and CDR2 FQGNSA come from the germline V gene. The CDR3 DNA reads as TGTGCCAGCAGCTTAGGGATTAGCAGAGGCGAGCAGTACTTC. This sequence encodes CASSLGISRGEQYF.

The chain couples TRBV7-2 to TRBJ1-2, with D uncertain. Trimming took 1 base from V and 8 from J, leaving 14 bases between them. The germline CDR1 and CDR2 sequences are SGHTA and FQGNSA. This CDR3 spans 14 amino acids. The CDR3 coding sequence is TGTGCCAGCAGCTTAGTGGCAACGGAGTGGGGCTACACCTTC. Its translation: CASSLVATEWGYTF.

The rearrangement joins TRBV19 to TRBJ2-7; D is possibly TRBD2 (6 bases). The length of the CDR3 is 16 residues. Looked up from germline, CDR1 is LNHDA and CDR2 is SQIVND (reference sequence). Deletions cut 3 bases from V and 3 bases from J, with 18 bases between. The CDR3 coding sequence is TGTGCCAGTAGTATTAGGGCCGAGGAGGGAATCTACGAGCAGTACTTC. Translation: CASSIRAEEGIYEQYF.

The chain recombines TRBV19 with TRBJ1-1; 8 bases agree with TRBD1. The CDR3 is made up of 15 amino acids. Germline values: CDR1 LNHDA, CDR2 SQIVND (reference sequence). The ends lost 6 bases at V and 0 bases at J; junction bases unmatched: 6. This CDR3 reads CASSWTGKMNTEAFF. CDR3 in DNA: TGTGCCAGTAGCTGGACAGGGAAAATGAACACTGAAGCTTTCTTT.

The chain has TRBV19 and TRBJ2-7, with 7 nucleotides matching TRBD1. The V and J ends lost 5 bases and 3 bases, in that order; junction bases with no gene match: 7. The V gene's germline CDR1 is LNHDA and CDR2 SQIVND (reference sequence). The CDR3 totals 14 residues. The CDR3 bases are TGTGCCAGTAGTCCCGGGACAGCTGGCTACGAGCAGTACTTC. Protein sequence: CASSPGTAGYEQYF.

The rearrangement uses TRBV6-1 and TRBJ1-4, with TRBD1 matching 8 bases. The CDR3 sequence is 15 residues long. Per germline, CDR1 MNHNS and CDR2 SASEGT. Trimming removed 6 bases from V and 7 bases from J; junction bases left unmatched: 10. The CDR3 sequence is CASREGQVWGEKLFF. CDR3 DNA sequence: TGTGCCAGCAGGGAGGGACAGGTGTGGGGTGAAAAACTGTTTTTT.

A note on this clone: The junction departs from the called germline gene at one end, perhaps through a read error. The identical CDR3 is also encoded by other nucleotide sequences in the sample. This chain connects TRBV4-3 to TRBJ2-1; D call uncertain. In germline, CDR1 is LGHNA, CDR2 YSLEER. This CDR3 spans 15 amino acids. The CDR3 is CASSQAVSSYNEQFF. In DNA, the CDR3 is TGCGCCAGCAGCCAAGCGGTAAGCTCCTATAATGAGCAGTTCTTC.